The present T cell receptor beta chain was sequenced within a study of blood T cells in healthy people across ages (dated by TCRdb to between 2015 and 2016). At the level of the whole study: In model experiments, roughly one uniquely barcoded TCR beta cDNA molecule per two T cells was captured by template switching. Age-related changes in TCR beta repertoire diversity were measured in the study by deep sequencing normalized with unique cDNA molecular identifiers. The donors were divided into four age groups: young (average 16 years), middle-aged (roughly 42), aged (about 61) and long-lived (roughly 82). For two donors (one aged 18 to 30 and one aged 80 or older), the study analyzed two additional independent replicas of 1 million unique cDNA reads from the same blood draw.

A remark on this clonotype: Its specific antigen is unknown. No per-base quality is available; no much larger clone lies one base away.

Receptors were amplified or captured by 5' RACE. The sequencer listed for this sample is Illumina HiSeq 2500. A second PCR of about 6 to 11 cycles was performed with a sample-barcoded 5' primer and a J-beta primer mix. A unique molecular identifier was introduced onto each TCR beta cDNA molecule by a template-switch 5' adaptor carrying 12 random nucleotides. Each sample yielded at least 2.5 million CDR3-containing paired-end reads. All of the RNA was converted into first-strand cDNA using the Mint cDNA synthesis kit, with a TRBC-specific oligonucleotide serving as the primer. After uracil-DNA glycosylase treatment, a first 18-cycle PCR used universal primers M1SS and BC2_uni_R on all cDNA. The original methods were these. For normalization, 1 million high-quality reads, each with a distinct molecular identifier, were randomly selected from each sample. Instead of being binned into consensus sequences, reads with shared molecular identifiers were discarded. MiTCR, set to a Q25 quality threshold and the strictest error-elimination algorithm, was used for CDR3 identification, clonotype clustering and error correction. Lower-bound total TCR beta diversity was estimated with a nonparametric unseen species model using Euler transformation. In TCRdb, the public reads were trimmed at Q25 with fastp and aligned with MiXCR, with productive beta chains retained. Identical CDR3 proteins give one entry, which carries the most common genes and DNA. TCRdb, not the original authors, processed these V and J calls. Counted in this sample were under 1,100,000 distinct CDR3 sequences; approximately 25% of them appeared once. Less than 0.75% of the sample comes from the top ten.

The CDR3, cysteine through phenylalanine, is 14 amino acids long. Just the 42-base CDR3 DNA is kept, in frame starting at base 1. Taken from the germline V gene (reference sequence), the CDR1 and CDR2 loops are MNHEY and SMNVEV. V is reduced by 5 bases and J by 0 bases, leaving a spacing of 9 bases between them. Systemically healthy Caucasian individuals from Russia, 39 in total and aged about 6 to 100 years, were included as donors. Approximately 9.3 milliliters of peripheral blood were drawn from each donor into EDTA-treated Vacutainer tubes. Ficoll-Paque density-gradient centrifugation was used to isolate PBMCs, with at least 7 million obtained per sample. Trizol reagent was used to extract total RNA from PBMCs, with at least 6 micrograms per sample. For every donor, flow cytometry on a PBMC aliquot measured the percentage of naive CD45RAhigh/CD27high T cells. Broader findings and caveats from the paper: Estimates of total diversity based on one million sequenced T cells were considered lower bounds and underestimates. Because profiling used bulk unsorted PBMCs, naive and antigen-experienced compartments could not be compared conclusively. Because the CMV infection status of the donors was unknown, age-related changes in expanded clonotypes may potentially have been confounded. Compared with the aged group, the long-lived group had more naive CD4+ T cells, fewer expanded clones and increased TCR diversity, suggesting age selection. A strong correlation was found between observed TCR beta diversity and the percentage of naive T cells measured by flow cytometry. Observed TCR beta diversity per million T cells fell roughly linearly with age, and a significant reduction was already apparent by age roughly 40.

The sample was also linked to a second study, of T cells of mothers and their children. The other study reports the following: Nine systemically healthy Caucasian individuals served as donors, namely three mothers together with their six children. cDNA synthesis consumed the entire amount of extracted RNA, loaded at approximately 1.6 ug RNA in each 15 ul reaction. In the second PCR, the M1S primer introduced both the sample barcodes and 2-4 random nucleotides. Over 9 million TCR beta CDR3 reads came from each mother, compared with around 3 million reads from each child. Thymic selection similarly shapes TCR recombination output in related and unrelated pairs, with minor effect from inherited differences. Normalized repertoire overlap was always slightly but never significantly higher in related than unrelated mother-child pairs. With a sensitivity of approximately 93 clones per million clonotypes, no persistent microchimeric T cell clones were detected. In the study, deep NGS was used to compare the TCR beta repertoires of mothers and children, and features distinguishing related mother-child pairs from unrelated individuals were sought. On average, the children were approximately 12 +/- 4 years old, while the mothers were about 40 +/- 4 years old. After adapter ligation was performed with NEBNext reagents, the libraries were sequenced on an Illumina HiSeq 2000 with 100+100 nt paired-end reads. To avoid cross-contamination, the mother libraries and the child libraries were prepared a month apart and sequenced in separate runs. For each donor, between about 450,000 and 2,300,000 distinct TCR beta clonotypes were identified. Naive TCR beta clonotypes were estimated from low-frequency clonotypes matched to each donor's FACS-determined naive share, without sorting.

Sequencing used blood. The sequence is built from TRBV27 and TRBJ2-3, and TRBD2 may be the D gene, going by 5 matching bases. The clonotype was recovered from a girl aged 2 to 10 in good health. The nucleotide sequence is given as TGTGCCAGCAGTCTCAGGACTAGCACAGATACGCAGTATTTT. Its translation reads: CASSLRTSTDTQYF.